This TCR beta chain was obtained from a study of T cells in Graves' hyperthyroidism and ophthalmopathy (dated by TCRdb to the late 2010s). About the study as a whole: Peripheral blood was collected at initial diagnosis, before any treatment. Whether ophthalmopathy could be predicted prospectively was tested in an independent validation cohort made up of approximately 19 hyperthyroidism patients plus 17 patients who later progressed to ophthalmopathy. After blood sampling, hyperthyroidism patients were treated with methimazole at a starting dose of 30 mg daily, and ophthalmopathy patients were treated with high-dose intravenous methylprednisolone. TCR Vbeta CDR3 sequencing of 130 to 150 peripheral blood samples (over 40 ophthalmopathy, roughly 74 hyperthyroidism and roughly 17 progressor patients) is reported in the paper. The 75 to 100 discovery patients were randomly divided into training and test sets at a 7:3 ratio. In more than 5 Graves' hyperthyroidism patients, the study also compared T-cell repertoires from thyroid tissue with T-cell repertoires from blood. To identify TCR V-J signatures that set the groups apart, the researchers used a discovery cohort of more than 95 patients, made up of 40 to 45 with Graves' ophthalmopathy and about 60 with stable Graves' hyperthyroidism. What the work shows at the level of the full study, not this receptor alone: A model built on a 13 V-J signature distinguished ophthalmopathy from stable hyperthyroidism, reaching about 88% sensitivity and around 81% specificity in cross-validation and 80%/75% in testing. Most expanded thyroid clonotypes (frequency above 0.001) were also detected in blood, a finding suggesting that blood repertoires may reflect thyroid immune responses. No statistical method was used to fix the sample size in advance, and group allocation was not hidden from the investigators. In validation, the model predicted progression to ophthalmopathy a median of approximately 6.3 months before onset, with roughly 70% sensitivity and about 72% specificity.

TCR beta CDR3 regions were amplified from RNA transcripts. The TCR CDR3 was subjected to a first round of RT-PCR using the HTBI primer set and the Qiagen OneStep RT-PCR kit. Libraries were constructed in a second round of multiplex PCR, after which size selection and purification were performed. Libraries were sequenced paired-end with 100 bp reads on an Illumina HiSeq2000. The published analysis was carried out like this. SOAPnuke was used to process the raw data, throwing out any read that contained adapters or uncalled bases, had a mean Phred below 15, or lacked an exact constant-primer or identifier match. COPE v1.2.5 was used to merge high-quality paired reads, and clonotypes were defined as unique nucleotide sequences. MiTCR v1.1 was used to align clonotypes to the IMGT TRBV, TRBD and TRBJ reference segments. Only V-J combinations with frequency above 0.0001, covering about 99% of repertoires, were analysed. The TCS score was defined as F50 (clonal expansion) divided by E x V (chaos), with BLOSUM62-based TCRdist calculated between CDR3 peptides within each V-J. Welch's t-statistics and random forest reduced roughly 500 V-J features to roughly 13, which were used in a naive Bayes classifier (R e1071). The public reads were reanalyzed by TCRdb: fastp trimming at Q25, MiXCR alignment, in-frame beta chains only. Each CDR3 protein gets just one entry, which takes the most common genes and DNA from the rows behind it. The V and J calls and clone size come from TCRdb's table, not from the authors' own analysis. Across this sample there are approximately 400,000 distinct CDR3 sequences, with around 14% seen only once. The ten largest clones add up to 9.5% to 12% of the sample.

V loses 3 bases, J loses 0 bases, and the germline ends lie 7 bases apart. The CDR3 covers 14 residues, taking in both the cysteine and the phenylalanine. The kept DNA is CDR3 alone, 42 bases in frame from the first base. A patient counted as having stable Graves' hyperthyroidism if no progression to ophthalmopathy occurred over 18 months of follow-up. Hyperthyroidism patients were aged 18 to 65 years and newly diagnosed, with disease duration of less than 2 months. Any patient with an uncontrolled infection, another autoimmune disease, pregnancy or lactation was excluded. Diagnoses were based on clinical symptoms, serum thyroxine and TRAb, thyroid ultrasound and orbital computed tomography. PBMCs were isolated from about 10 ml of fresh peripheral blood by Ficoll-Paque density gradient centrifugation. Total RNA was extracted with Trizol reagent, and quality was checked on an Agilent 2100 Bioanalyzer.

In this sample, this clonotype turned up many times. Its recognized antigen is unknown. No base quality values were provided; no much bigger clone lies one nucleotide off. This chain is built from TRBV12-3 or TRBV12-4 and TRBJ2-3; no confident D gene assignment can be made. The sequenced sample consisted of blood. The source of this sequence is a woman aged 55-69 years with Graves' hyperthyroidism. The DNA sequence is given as TGTGCCAGCAGTTTCCTATATAGCACAGATACGCAGTATTTT. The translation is CASSFLYSTDTQYF.